This T cell receptor (beta chain) was sequenced for a study of chemoradiotherapy in HPV16-positive cancers. Assay used: immunoSEQ multiplex PCR; TCRdb lists only in-frame clones, some missing. The table records 15,000 to 20,000 clones, approximately 91% of them present only once. This sequence originates from a human donor with HPV-associated anogenital cancer. Sample: blood, taken from a patient who underwent chemoradiotherapy.

DNA for the CDR3: TGTGCCAGCAGCTTAGAATCCTGGGCCTCAGATACGCAGTATTTT. Its protein product is CASSLESWASDTQYF. This chain joins TRBV11-2 and TRBJ2-3; D unresolved. V gave up 0 bases and J gave up 4 bases, with 11 bases separating them. The CDR3 has 15 amino acids. Germline V gene lookup returns CDR1 SGHAT and CDR2 FQNNGV.